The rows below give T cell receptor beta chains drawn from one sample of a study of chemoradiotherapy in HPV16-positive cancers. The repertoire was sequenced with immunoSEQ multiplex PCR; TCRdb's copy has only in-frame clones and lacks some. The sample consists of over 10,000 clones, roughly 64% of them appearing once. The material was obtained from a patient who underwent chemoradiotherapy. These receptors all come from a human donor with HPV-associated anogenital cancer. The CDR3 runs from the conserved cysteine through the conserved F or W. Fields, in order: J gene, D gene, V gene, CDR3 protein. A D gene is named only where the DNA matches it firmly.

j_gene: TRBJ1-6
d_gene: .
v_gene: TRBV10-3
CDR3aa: CAIQGSHGISPLHF

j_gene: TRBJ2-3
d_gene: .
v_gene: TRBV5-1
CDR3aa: CASSSGPTHTDTQYF

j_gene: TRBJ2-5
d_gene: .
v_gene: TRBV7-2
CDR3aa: CASSPREGRVSETQYF

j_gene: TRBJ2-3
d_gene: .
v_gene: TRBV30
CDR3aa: CAWSKGRGTDTQYF

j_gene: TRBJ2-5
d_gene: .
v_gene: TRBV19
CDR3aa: CASSPNGVGWVETQYF

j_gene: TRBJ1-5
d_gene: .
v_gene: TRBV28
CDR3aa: CAVGYSNQPQHF

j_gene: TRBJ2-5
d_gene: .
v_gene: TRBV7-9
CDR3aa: CASSRQGRVEETQYF

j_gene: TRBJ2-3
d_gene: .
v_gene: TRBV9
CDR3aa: CASSLSFSTDTQYF

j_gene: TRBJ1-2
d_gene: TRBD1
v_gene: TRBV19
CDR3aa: CASDRRQGGGYTF

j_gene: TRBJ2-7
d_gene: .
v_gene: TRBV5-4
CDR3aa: CASSIGLISEQYF

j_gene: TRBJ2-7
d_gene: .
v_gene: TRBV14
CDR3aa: CASSQDFRANVYEQYF

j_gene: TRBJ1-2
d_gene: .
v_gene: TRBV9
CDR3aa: CASSVDGLNYGYTF

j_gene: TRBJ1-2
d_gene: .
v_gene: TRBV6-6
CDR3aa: CASFTRNYGYTF

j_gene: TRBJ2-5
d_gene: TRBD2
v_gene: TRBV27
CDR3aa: CASRPRTSGAQETQYF

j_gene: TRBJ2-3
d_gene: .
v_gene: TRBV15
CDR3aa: CATSRDPTDTQYF

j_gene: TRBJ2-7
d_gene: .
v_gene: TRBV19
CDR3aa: CASSITSSYEQYF